Detailed here is one TCR beta chain. Antigen specificity is unknown. The entry originates in a study of a mutant IDH1 vaccine in newly diagnosed glioma. The wider study: Beginning 4-6 weeks after radiotherapy alone, or with temozolomide cycles, vaccination took place. Patients under treatment included 62.5% males and 37.5% females and had a mean age of around 40 years.

The time point denotes: week 5, during vaccination. Doses consisted of 300 ug of mutant IDH1 20-mer peptide each, paired with topical imiquimod. There are 16 residues in the CDR3. Deletions cut 6 bases from V and 0 bases from J, with 16 bases between. Germline values: CDR1 SNHLY, CDR2 FYNNEI. TCRdb's table, derived via immunoSEQ multiplex PCR, lists solely in-frame clones and lacks some. Of approximately 40,000 clones detected, approximately 80% appear once; the ten largest clones hold 5.5%. The V and J genes are TRBV2 and TRBJ2-3; D not certain. The receptor was isolated from a man between 40 and 49 years old with glioma. The sequencing here drew on PBMCs, taken from a glioma patient whose treatment included an IDH1 peptide vaccine. DNA for the CDR3: TGTGCCAGCAGCAGATTGACGACTTCTAGCACAGATACGCAGTATTTT. Protein sequence: CASSRLTTSSTDTQYF.